Shown below are 25 T cell receptor beta chains from a single sample sequenced in a study of early T cells in non-severe SARS-CoV-2 infection (dated by TCRdb to the early 2020s). The library was prepared using 5' RACE. The instrument was a NextSeq 500. The raw public data were reprocessed by TCRdb itself: fastp quality trimming at Q25, MiXCR clonotype calling, in-frame beta chains only. Rows with a matching CDR3 protein are joined into one entry that keeps the most common DNA and genes. The sample profile shows about 56,000 distinct CDR3 sequences; about 15% of them were found once. The ten largest make up approximately 4% of the sample. Sequences were derived from whole blood, sampled at baseline. The source of these receptors is an adult who was a healthcare worker with PCR-confirmed SARS-CoV-2 infection or an uninfected control (not recorded which).

The chain employs TRBV7-3 and TRBJ2-5, with 10 bases matching TRBD1. Looked up from germline, CDR1 is SGHTA and CDR2 is FQGTGA. With V trimmed by 5 bases and J by 5 bases, 17 bases remained unmatched. The CDR3 extends over 18 amino acids. The chain's CDR3 is CASSLYPMTGGARETQYF. In DNA form, the CDR3 reads TGTGCCAGCAGCCTTTATCCTATGACAGGGGGCGCGAGGGAGACCCAGTACTTC.

V usage is TRBV6-5 and J usage is TRBJ2-7, with a tentative D call TRBD1 (6 bases). The V and J ends lost 2 bases and 4 bases respectively, with 9 bases between them. The CDR3 consists of 13 residues. Germline V lookup: CDR1 MNHEY, CDR2 SVGAGI. Here the CDR3 DNA reads TGTGCCAGCAGTTACAACGGACAGTACGAGCAGTACTTC. Protein sequence: CASSYNGQYEQYF.

The V gene is TRBV27, the J gene TRBJ2-3; D is perhaps TRBD2 (6 bases). Germline assignment: CDR1 MNHEY and CDR2 SMNVEV (reference sequence). The V end was cut by 3 bases, the J end by 5 bases, with 9 bases between. The CDR3 has 13 amino acids. The CDR3 region is CASSFRGRDTQYF. The CDR3 region has the DNA TGTGCCAGCAGTTTCCGGGGGAGAGATACGCAGTATTTT.

The genes are TRBV4-1 and TRBJ2-7; the D is unclear. Germline V gives CDR1 MGHRA, CDR2 YSYEKL. V shed 0 bases and J shed 6 bases, with 15 bases lying between them. The CDR3 is made up of 15 amino acids. The CDR3 nucleotides read TGCGCCAGCAGCCAAGATCTTGGCACAAAGGTCGAGCAGTACTTC. Its protein product is CASSQDLGTKVEQYF.

This clonotype was seen only a few times. The chain joins TRBV29-1 to TRBJ2-2; possibly TRBD2 for D (6 bases). The germline gives CDR1 SQVTM, CDR2 ANQGSEA. The CDR3 is 15 amino acids. Trimming left V 1 base short and J 13 bases short, with 22 bases between. CDR3 loop: CSVEAPTRGDLGLFF. The CDR3 DNA sequence: TGCAGCGTTGAAGCGCCGACTAGGGGAGACTTAGGGCTGTTTTTT.

This sequence joins TRBV14 and TRBJ2-7; no reliable D call. CDR3 size: 14 residues. Germline CDR1 SGHDN, CDR2 FVKESK. Trimming stripped 0 bases from V and 6 bases from J, with 12 bases between. CDR3 residues: CASSQDPRRGEQYF. As DNA, the CDR3 is TGTGCCAGCAGCCAAGATCCGAGGCGCGGCGAGCAGTACTTC. The full variable domain, completed using reference TRBV14 and TRBJ2-7, is EAGVTQFPSHSVIEKGQTVTLRCDPISGHDNLYWYRRVMGKEIKFLLHFVKESKQDESGMPNNRFLAERTGGTYSTLKVQPAELEDSGVYFCASSQDPRRGEQYFGPGTRLTVT.

In its sample, this clonotype was seen a few times. V and J are TRBV12-3 or TRBV12-4 and TRBJ1-6; D not certain. Trimming cost V 2 bases and J 8 bases, with 7 bases left between them. This CDR3 is 13 amino acids long. CDR3: CASSLRTHSPLHF. The CDR3 nucleotides read TGTGCCAGCAGTTTACGGACGCATTCACCCCTCCACTTT.

This clonotype was found a few times. The chain uses TRBV6-1 and TRBJ1-2, with D possibly matching TRBD1 (6 bases). The CDR3 has 14 residues. The germline V gene has CDR1 MNHNS and CDR2 SASEGT. Trimming pared 0 bases from V and 2 bases from J, leaving 7 bases between. CDR3: CASSEADRNYGYTF. The CDR3 nucleotides read TGTGCCAGCAGTGAAGCGGACAGAAACTATGGCTACACCTTC.

CDR3 DNA: TGTGCCACCAGCAGAGATCAGGAGAACACTGAAGCTTTCTTT. Residues: CATSRDQENTEAFF. V gene TRBV15 combines with J gene TRBJ1-1; the D is unclear. Trimming took off 0 bases at V and 1 base at J, with 6 bases between the two ends. This CDR3 comprises 14 residues. Looked up from germline, CDR1 is LNHNV and CDR2 is YYDKDF (reference sequence).

This clonotype has just a few counts. The chain uses TRBV19 and TRBJ2-5; a weak D match, TRBD1 (6 bases). The CDR3 runs to 16 residues. Trimming pared 4 bases from V and 0 bases from J, leaving 15 bases between. Germline CDR1 and CDR2: LNHDA and SQIVND (reference sequence). CDR3 nucleotides: TGTGCCAGTAGTACCTCGACAGGCCTGTACCAAGAGACCCAGTACTTC. Translated: CASSTSTGLYQETQYF.

The chain couples TRBV15 to TRBJ1-2; 11 bases line up with TRBD1. V shed 0 bases and J 7 bases; nucleotides not matched to a gene: 10. The germline V gene has CDR1 LNHNV and CDR2 YYDKDF (reference sequence). This CDR3 contains 17 residues. The CDR3 protein is CATSRDLSGTGGLGYTF. CDR3 nucleotides: TGTGCCACCAGCAGAGATCTTAGCGGGACAGGGGGACTTGGCTACACCTTC. The full variable domain, with the rest looked up from reference TRBV15 and TRBJ1-2, is DAMVIQNPRYQVTQFGKPVTLSCSQTLNHNVMYWYQQKSSQAPKLLFHYYDKDFNNEADTPDNFQSRRPNTSFCFLDIRSPGLGDTAMYLCATSRDLSGTGGLGYTFGSGTRLTVV.

This chain uses TRBV27 with TRBJ1-2, with 7 bases identical to TRBD1. The CDR3 sequence is 12 residues long. Germline loops: CDR1 MNHEY, CDR2 SMNVEV (reference sequence). V lost 11 bases, J lost 4 bases, and 7 bases stayed unmatched. CDR3 in DNA: TGTGCCGGTAAGACAGGGAGCTATGGCTACACCTTC. It codes for CAGKTGSYGYTF.

This clonotype was seen only a few times. An end of the junction does not agree with germline; a read error may underlie this. The genes are TRBV20-1 and TRBJ2-1; D call uncertain. The germline gives CDR1 DFQATT, CDR2 SNEGSKA (reference sequence). This CDR3 has 13 amino acids. In DNA, the CDR3 is TGCAGTGCTAGTGCCCCCTCCCACAATGAGCAGTTCTTC. It translates to CSASAPSHNEQFF.

This clonotype was seen a few times. The V call is TRBV3-1, the J call TRBJ2-7; D is perhaps TRBD2 (5 bases). The CDR3 is 12 amino acids. Trimming pared 5 bases from V and 2 bases from J, leaving 7 bases between. The germline gives CDR1 LGHDT, CDR2 YNNKEL (reference sequence). The CDR3 reads CASSLGAYEQYF. In nucleotides, the CDR3 is TGTGCCAGCAGCTTGGGAGCCTACGAGCAGTACTTC.

Here the CDR3 DNA reads TGTGCCAGCAGTGGACAGAGCTCTGGGGCCAACGTCCTGACTTTC. The encoded protein is CASSGQSSGANVLTF. V and J are TRBV6-5 and TRBJ2-6, with a tentative D call TRBD1 (6 bases). CDR3 length: 15 residues. Germline-derived CDR1 and CDR2 are MNHEY and SVGAGI. The V and J ends lost 5 bases and 0 bases respectively, with 8 bases between them.

This clonotype was seen only a few times. The CDR3 here is CASSQVLAGNTIYF. The CDR3 nucleotides are TGCGCCAGCAGCCAAGTGCTCGCAGGAAACACCATATATTTT. This sequence joins TRBV4-1 and TRBJ1-3; D gene uncertain. Deletions cut 1 base from V and 4 bases from J, with 8 bases between. This CDR3 region has 14 residues. The germline V gene encodes CDR1 MGHRA and CDR2 YSYEKL.

A few counts support this clonotype. The V gene is TRBV20-1, the J gene TRBJ2-1; 9 positions match TRBD1. The CDR3 runs to 14 residues. CDR1 DFQATT and CDR2 SNEGSKA come from the germline V gene (reference sequence). Trimming took 8 bases from V and 5 from J; bases not matched to a gene: 10. CDR3 residues: CSSPGTGTDNEQFF. Here the CDR3 DNA reads TGCAGTTCGCCCGGGACAGGGACCGACAATGAGCAGTTCTTC.

The table lists this clonotype with a few counts. The chain links TRBV20-1 to TRBJ1-2; D not resolved. Germline V lookup: CDR1 DFQATT, CDR2 SNEGSKA (reference sequence). Trimming removed 5 bases at V and 4 bases at J, with 11 bases between. This CDR3 has 12 residues. CDR3 DNA: TGCAGTGCTTACAGCACTAGCTATGGCTACACCTTC. It encodes CSAYSTSYGYTF.

This clonotype was found a few times. The gene calls are TRBV29-1 and TRBJ2-3; D uncertain. Germline V CDR1 and CDR2: SQVTM, ANQGSEA. The CDR3 has 11 amino acids. V was shortened by 6 bases and J by 6 bases, with 10 bases between the two germline ends. CDR3 loop: CSVTFSDTQYF. The CDR3 DNA follows: TGCAGCGTCACCTTTTCGGATACGCAGTATTTT.

This clonotype was counted a few times. The chain links TRBV12-2 to TRBJ1-3; the table's D call, TRBD1, was not checked against the DNA. TRBV12-2 is described as a pseudogene. This CDR3 has 22 residues. CDR3 region: CASRLAPRFGTGVFDSGNTIYF. CDR3 nucleotides: TGTGCAAGTCGCTTAGCCCCTCGTTTCGGGACAGGGGTCTTCGATTCTGGAAACACCATATATTTT.

In nucleotides, the CDR3 is TGTGCCAGCAGCTGGACTAGCGCGAAAACAGATACGCAGTATTTT. It is translated as CASSWTSAKTDTQYF. The V gene is TRBV7-6, the J gene TRBJ2-3, with 9 nucleotides matching TRBD2. Unmatched junction bases numbered 5, after V lost 4 bases and J lost 3 bases. The germline V gene encodes CDR1 SGHVS and CDR2 FNYEAQ. This CDR3 has 15 amino acids.

This clonotype was found a few times. The genes are TRBV5-1 and TRBJ2-3; TRBD2 agrees at 7 bases. CDR3 length: 19 residues. Trimming removed 4 bases from V and 2 bases from J; junction bases left unmatched: 19. Germline assignment: CDR1 SGHRS and CDR2 YFSETQ. CDR3 amino acids: CASSPRASGLLGYTDTQYF. The CDR3 nucleotides are TGCGCCAGCAGCCCTCGAGCTAGCGGACTCTTAGGATACACAGATACGCAGTATTTT.

The chain joins TRBV20-1 to TRBJ1-3; D not resolved. The V end lost 6 bases, the J end lost 0 bases, and 3 bases lay between the germline ends. Looked up from germline, CDR1 is DFQATT and CDR2 is SNEGSKA (reference sequence). The CDR3 covers 11 residues. This CDR3 reads CSAPSGNTIYF. The DNA of the CDR3 is TGCAGTGCCCCCTCTGGAAACACCATATATTTT.

The gene calls are TRBV2 and TRBJ2-3; unclear D gene. V lost 8 bases, J lost 2 bases, and 5 bases lay in between. The V gene's germline CDR1 is SNHLY and CDR2 FYNNEI. This CDR3 is built from 11 residues. CDR3: CASGYTDTQYF. The CDR3 bases are TGTGCCAGCGGTTACACAGATACGCAGTATTTT.

This clonotype was observed a handful of times. The CDR3 region has the DNA TGTGCCAGCAGCCCCCCGGGCAGGGAGCAGTACTTC. It specifies CASSPPGREQYF. V is TRBV3-1 and J is TRBJ2-7; no firm D call. The germline CDR1 and CDR2 sequences are LGHDT and YNNKEL (reference sequence). This CDR3 has 12 amino acids. The ends were cut back, 4 bases at V and 7 bases at J, with 11 bases in the middle.